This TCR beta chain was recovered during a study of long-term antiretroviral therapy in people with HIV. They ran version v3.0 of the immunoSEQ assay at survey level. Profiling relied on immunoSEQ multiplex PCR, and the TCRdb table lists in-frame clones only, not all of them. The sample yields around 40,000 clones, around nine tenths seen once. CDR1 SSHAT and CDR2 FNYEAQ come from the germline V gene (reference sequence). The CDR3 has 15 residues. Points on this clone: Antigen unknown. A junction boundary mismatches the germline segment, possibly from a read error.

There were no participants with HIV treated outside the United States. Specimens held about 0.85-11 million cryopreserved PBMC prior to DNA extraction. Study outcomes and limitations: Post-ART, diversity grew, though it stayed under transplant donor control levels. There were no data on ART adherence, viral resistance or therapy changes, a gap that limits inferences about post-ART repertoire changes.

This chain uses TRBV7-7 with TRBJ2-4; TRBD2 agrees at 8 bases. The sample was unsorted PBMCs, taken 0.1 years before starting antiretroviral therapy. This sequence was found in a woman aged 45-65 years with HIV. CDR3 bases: TGTGCTAGCACCACACGGGGGGGGGTCAAAAACATTCAGTACTTC. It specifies CASTTRGGVKNIQYF.